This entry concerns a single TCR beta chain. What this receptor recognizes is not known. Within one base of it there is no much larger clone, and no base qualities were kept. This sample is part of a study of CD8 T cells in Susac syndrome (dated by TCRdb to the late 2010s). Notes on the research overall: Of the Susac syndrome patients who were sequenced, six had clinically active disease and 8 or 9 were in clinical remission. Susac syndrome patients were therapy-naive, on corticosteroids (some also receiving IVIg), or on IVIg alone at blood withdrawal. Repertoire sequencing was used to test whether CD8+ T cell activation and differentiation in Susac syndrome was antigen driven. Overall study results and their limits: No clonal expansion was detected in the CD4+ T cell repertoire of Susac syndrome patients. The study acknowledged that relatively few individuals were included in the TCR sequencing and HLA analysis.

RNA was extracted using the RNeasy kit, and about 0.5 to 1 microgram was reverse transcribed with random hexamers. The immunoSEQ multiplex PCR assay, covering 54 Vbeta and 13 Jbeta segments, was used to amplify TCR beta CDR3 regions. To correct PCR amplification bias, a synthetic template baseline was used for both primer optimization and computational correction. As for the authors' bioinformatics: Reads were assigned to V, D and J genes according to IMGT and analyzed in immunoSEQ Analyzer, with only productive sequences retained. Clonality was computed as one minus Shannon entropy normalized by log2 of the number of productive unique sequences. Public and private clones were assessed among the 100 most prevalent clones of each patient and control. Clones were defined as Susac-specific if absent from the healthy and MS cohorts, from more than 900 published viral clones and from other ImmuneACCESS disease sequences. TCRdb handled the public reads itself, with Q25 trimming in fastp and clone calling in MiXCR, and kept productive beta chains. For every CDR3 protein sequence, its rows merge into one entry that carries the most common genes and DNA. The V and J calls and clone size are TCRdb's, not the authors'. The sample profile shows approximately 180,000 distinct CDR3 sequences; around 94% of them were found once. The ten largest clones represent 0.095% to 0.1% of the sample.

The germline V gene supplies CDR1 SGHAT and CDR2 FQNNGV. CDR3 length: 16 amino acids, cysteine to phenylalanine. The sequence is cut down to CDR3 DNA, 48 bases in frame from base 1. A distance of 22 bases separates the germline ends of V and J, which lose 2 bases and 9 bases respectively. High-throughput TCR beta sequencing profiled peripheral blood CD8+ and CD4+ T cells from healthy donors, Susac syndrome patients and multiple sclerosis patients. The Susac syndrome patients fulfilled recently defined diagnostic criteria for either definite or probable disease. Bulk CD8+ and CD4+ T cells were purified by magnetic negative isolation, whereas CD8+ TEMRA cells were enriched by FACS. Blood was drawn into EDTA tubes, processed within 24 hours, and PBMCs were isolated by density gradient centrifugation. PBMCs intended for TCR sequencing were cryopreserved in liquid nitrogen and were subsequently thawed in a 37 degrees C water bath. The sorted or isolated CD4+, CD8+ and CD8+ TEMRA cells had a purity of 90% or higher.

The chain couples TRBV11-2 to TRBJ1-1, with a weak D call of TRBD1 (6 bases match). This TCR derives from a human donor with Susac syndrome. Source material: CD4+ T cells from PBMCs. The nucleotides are TGTGCCAGCAGCTTAAATCTGGCTTCGGCAGGGGTACAAGCTTTCTTT. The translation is CASSLNLASAGVQAFF.